A selection of T cell receptor beta chains follows, all from one sample in a study of cytomegalovirus exposure and HLA in healthy donors. TCRdb's copy holds only in-frame clones and misses some; the assay was immunoSEQ multiplex PCR. The profile shows about 94,000 clones, over 65% of them singletons. Sequencing was done on a sample of PBMCs. The receptors come from a human donor in good health. CDR3s include the opening cysteine and the closing phenylalanine or tryptophan. The order of the fields is clone size, J gene, D gene, V gene, CDR3 protein, CDR3 DNA. A D gene is named only where the DNA matches it firmly. The size of a clone is reported for some rows only, either as once, few or many, or as a class for expanded clones.

size: few; J: TRBJ2-7; D: TRBD2; V: TRBV6-5; CDR3: CASSSPSGGNYEQYF; DNA: TGTGCCAGCAGTTCCCCCTCCGGGGGGAACTACGAGCAGTACTTC
size: -; J: TRBJ2-3; D: -; V: TRBV21-1; CDR3: CASSKRQTGVYTDTQYF; DNA: TGTGCCAGCAGCAAGCGCCAGACAGGGGTCTACACAGATACGCAGTATTTT
size: -; J: TRBJ1-5; D: TRBD1; V: TRBV4-3; CDR3: CASSPGTGVNQPQHF; DNA: TGCGCCAGCAGCCCCGGGACAGGCGTAAATCAGCCCCAGCATTTT
size: -; J: TRBJ2-1; D: TRBD2; V: TRBV29-1; CDR3: CSVGGAGGLDEQFF; DNA: TGCAGCGTTGGAGGAGCGGGAGGTCTCGATGAGCAGTTCTTC
size: -; J: TRBJ2-7; D: TRBD1; V: TRBV6-6; CDR3: CASTPTGGRYEQYF; DNA: TGTGCCAGCACTCCCACAGGGGGCAGGTACGAGCAGTACTTC
size: -; J: TRBJ2-7; D: -; V: TRBV30; CDR3: CAWSPHRDKLDW; DNA: TGTGCCTGGAGCCCCCACCGAGACAAACTGGATTGG
size: -; J: TRBJ1-6; D: -; V: TRBV4-3; CDR3: CASSQAGRANSPLHF; DNA: TGCGCCAGCAGCCAAGCGGGCAGGGCTAATTCACCCCTCCACTTT
size: -; J: TRBJ1-2; D: -; V: TRBV4-3; CDR3: CASSPSTRGHGYTF; DNA: TGCGCCAGCAGCCCAAGCACCAGGGGTCATGGCTACACCTTC
size: -; J: TRBJ1-5; D: -; V: TRBV27; CDR3: CASSSYSNQPQHF; DNA: TGTGCCAGCAGTTCTTATAGCAATCAGCCCCAGCATTTT
size: -; J: TRBJ1-1; D: -; V: TRBV30; CDR3: CAWSEASNTEAFF; DNA: TGTGCCTGGAGTGAAGCATCGAACACTGAAGCTTTCTTT
size: few; J: TRBJ2-6; D: -; V: TRBV27; CDR3: CASSPLPGGPGANVLTF; DNA: TGTGCCAGCAGCCCCCTTCCGGGCGGGCCTGGGGCCAACGTCCTGACTTTC
size: -; J: TRBJ1-2; D: TRBD1; V: TRBV7-9; CDR3: CASSPTGGGGYGYTF; DNA: TGTGCCAGCAGCCCGACAGGGGGTGGTGGCTATGGCTACACCTTC
size: -; J: TRBJ2-1; D: TRBD2; V: TRBV27; CDR3: CASSLSTSSIANEQFF; DNA: TGTGCCAGCAGTTTATCGACTAGCTCGATCGCCAATGAGCAGTTCTTC
size: -; J: TRBJ1-2; D: -; V: TRBV7-9; CDR3: CASSLVAVNYGYTF; DNA: TGTGCCAGCAGCTTAGTCGCGGTGAACTATGGCTACACCTTC